This T cell receptor beta chain was identified during a study of shared clonotypes between healthy human individuals. As for this clone: This specimen includes other DNA sequences encoding the same CDR3.

Germline V gene data show CDR1 as SGHRS and CDR2 as YFSETQ. With 0 bases removed from V and 0 bases from J, the gap between germline ends came to 8 bases. The length of the CDR3 is 15 residues. Libraries were prepared by immunoSEQ multiplex PCR; TCRdb keeps only in-frame clonotypes and omits some of them. The data show approximately 2.3 million clones, approximately 95% seen once. The receptor's source is a young man in good health. Some clones in this sample may be carry-over from other donors' samples. This chain links TRBV5-1 with TRBJ2-3; no clear D gene. The sample comprised naive CD4+ T cells from PBMCs. Indicated subset: CD45RA+ positively selected. The CDR3 nucleotides are TGCGCCAGCAGCTTGGACAGACCTAGCACAGATACGCAGTATTTT. Residues: CASSLDRPSTDTQYF.